Listed here are 8 T cell receptor beta chains from one sample, sequenced in a study of shared clonotypes between healthy human individuals. Clones were sequenced by immunoSEQ multiplex PCR, and TCRdb holds only the in-frame ones, with some missing. The sample holds about 1 million clones, about 76% seen once. Material for sequencing was memory CD4+ T cells sorted from blood. This sample's subset: CD45RA-negative fraction. These receptors were taken from a man between 18 and 35 years old in good health.

V is TRBV6-1 and J is TRBJ2-2; D may be TRBD1 (5 bases). The V gene lost 3 bases and the J gene lost 4 bases, with 15 bases spanning the gap. Germline V gene lookup returns CDR1 MNHNS and CDR2 SASEGT. The CDR3 length is 16 residues. The CDR3 DNA reads TGTGCCAGCAGTGAGACAGATAACGTGGGCACCGGGGAGCTGTTTTTT. Its translation is CASSETDNVGTGELFF.

V usage is TRBV4-3 and J usage is TRBJ1-1, with D perhaps matching TRBD1 (6 bases). Germline CDR1 is LGHNA and CDR2 is YSLEER. The ends were cut back, 3 bases at V and 4 bases at J, with 15 bases in the middle. The CDR3 is 15 amino acids. CDR3 sequence reads: CASSQVAGGGTEAFF. CDR3 sequence (DNA): TGCGCCAGCAGCCAGGTAGCCGGGGGCGGCACTGAAGCTTTCTTT.

V usage is TRBV6-5 and J usage is TRBJ1-4; D uncertain. Looked up from germline, CDR1 is MNHEY and CDR2 is SVGAGI. V dropped 2 bases and J dropped 4 bases, with 5 bases sitting between them. CDR3 length: 13 residues. CDR3 DNA: TGTGCCAGCAGTTACGATATTAATGAAAAACTGTTTTTT. It translates to CASSYDINEKLFF.

With respect to this clone: Distinct nucleotide sequences in the sample also encode this CDR3. V and J are TRBV28 and TRBJ2-7, with 9 positions matching TRBD1. Per germline, CDR1 MDHEN and CDR2 SYDVKM. The V segment lost 4 bases and the J segment 3 bases; nucleotides outside the gene matches: 1. The CDR3 covers 13 residues. CDR3: CASSSGQGYEQYF. The CDR3 region has the DNA TGTGCCAGCAGTTCGGGACAGGGCTACGAGCAGTACTTC. The full variable domain, with the rest looked up from reference TRBV28 and TRBJ2-7, is DVKVTQSSRYLVKRTGEKVFLECVQDMDHENMFWYRQDPGLGLRLIYFSYDVKMKEKGDIPEGYSVSREKKERFSLILESASTNQTSMYLCASSSGQGYEQYFGPGTRLTVT.

The genes are TRBV30 and TRBJ1-3; perhaps TRBD1 as D (5 bases). Deletions cut 2 bases from V and 0 bases from J, with 8 bases between. The CDR3 loop spans 14 amino acids. In germline, CDR1 is GTSNPN, CDR2 SVGIG (reference sequence). The CDR3 sequence is CAWSPGASGNTIYF. The CDR3 DNA reads as TGTGCCTGGAGTCCCGGGGCCTCTGGAAACACCATATATTTT.

This chain connects TRBV7-2 to TRBJ2-6; perhaps TRBD2 as D (5 bases). V lost 5 bases and J lost 4, with 12 bases in between. Per germline, CDR1 SGHTA and CDR2 FQGNSA. This CDR3 region has 15 residues. The CDR3 protein is CASSLRGTGANVLTF. CDR3 in DNA: TGTGCCAGCAGCCTACGGGGAACAGGGGCCAACGTCCTGACTTTC. Together with reference TRBV7-2 and TRBJ2-6, the CDR3 gives the full variable domain: GAGVSQSPSNKVTEKGKDVELRCDPISGHTALYWYRQSLGQGLEFLIYFQGNSAPDKSGLPSDRFSAERTGGSVSTLTIQRTQQEDSAVYLCASSLRGTGANVLTFGAGSRLTVL.

The gene calls are TRBV6-1 and TRBJ1-2; no clear D gene. The CDR3 contains 14 residues. V was pared by 2 bases and J by 9 bases, with 16 bases between. Germline V gives CDR1 MNHNS, CDR2 SASEGT. CDR3 protein: CASSEQALGLRYTF. The CDR3 DNA reads as TGTGCCAGCAGTGAACAAGCCTTGGGGTTGCGCTACACCTTC.

The chain couples TRBV5-6 to TRBJ1-1; tentatively, D is TRBD1 (6 bases). The CDR3 loop spans 16 amino acids. CDR1 and CDR2 from the germline V gene are SGHDT and YYEEEE. V lost 2 bases and J 0 bases, leaving 14 bases between the germline ends. The CDR3 sequence is CASSLTGADMNTEAFF. DNA for the CDR3: TGTGCCAGCAGCTTAACGGGGGCGGACATGAACACTGAAGCTTTCTTT.